The rows below give T cell receptor beta chains drawn from one sample of a study of shared clonotypes between healthy human individuals. Libraries were prepared by immunoSEQ multiplex PCR; TCRdb keeps only in-frame clonotypes and omits some of them. The sample contains roughly 770,000 clones, about 96% of which appear only once. Sequenced: naive CD8+ T cells sorted from blood. These receptors were obtained from a man aged 30 to 39 in good health. The CDR3 runs from the conserved cysteine through the conserved F or W. The D gene is left open where the match is weak. The size of a clone is reported for some rows only, either as once, few or many, or as a class for expanded clones.

d_call clone_size j_call v_call cdr3_aa cdr3_nt
NA NA TRBJ2-7 TRBV12-1 CASSFGSLSSDPYLRHEQYF TGTGCCAGCAGCTTTGGGTCTTTGTCTTCGGACCCCTATCTTAGGCACGAGCAGTACTTC
NA NA TRBJ2-7 TRBV25-1 CASSELVSYEQYF TGTGCCAGCAGTGAATTAGTCTCCTACGAGCAGTACTTC
NA NA TRBJ2-3 TRBV4-1 CASSAASGTDTQYF TGCGCCAGCAGTGCGGCTAGCGGCACAGATACGCAGTATTTT
TRBD1 NA TRBJ2-3 TRBV9 CASSNWDRSTDTQYF TGTGCCAGCAGCAACTGGGACAGGAGCACAGATACGCAGTATTTT
TRBD1 NA TRBJ2-3 TRBV5-8 CASSPGTGSTDTQYF TGTGCCAGCAGCCCCGGGACAGGAAGCACAGATACGCAGTATTTT
NA once TRBJ1-2 TRBV4-2 CASSPKLGGGYTF TGTGCCAGCAGCCCCAAGTTGGGGGGTGGCTACACCTTC
NA NA TRBJ1-2 TRBV11-2 CASSLGRFYGYTF TGTGCCAGCAGCTTAGGCCGGTTCTATGGCTACACCTTC
TRBD2 NA TRBJ2-1 TRBV7-9 CASSLSGRSSYNEQFF TGTGCCAGCAGCTTAAGCGGGAGGAGCTCCTACAATGAGCAGTTCTTC
NA NA TRBJ2-1 TRBV29-1 CSVHQYGDYNEQFF TGCAGCGTCCACCAATATGGGGACTACAATGAGCAGTTCTTC
TRBD2 NA TRBJ2-7 TRBV5-1 CASSPGGTEQYF TGCGCCAGCAGCCCGGGGGGGACCGAGCAGTACTTC
NA NA TRBJ2-5 TRBV27 CASSLSLGGEETQYF TGTGCCAGCAGTTTATCTCTGGGTGGAGAAGAGACCCAGTACTTC
NA NA TRBJ2-5 TRBV27 CASSLSRRGETQYF TGTGCCAGCAGTTTATCGAGGCGCGGGGAGACCCAGTACTTC
NA NA TRBJ2-3 TRBV6-1 CASSEEEDTQYF TGTGCCAGCAGTGAAGAAGAGGATACGCAGTATTTT
NA NA TRBJ1-5 TRBV7-2 CATSGEPLGNQPQHF TGTGCCACCTCGGGAGAGCCCCTGGGCAATCAGCCCCAGCATTTT
NA NA TRBJ2-2 TRBV9 CASSVPHGRGDTGELFF TGTGCCAGCAGCGTCCCTCACGGCAGGGGAGACACCGGGGAGCTGTTTTTT
NA NA TRBJ1-1 TRBV7-9 CASSLKLEAFF TGTGCCAGCAGCTTAAAACTTGAAGCTTTCTTT
NA NA TRBJ2-7 TRBV7-8 CASSLVGQQSYEQYF TGTGCCAGCAGCTTAGTCGGACAACAATCATACGAGCAGTACTTC
TRBD2 NA TRBJ2-2 TRBV4-1 CASSQEGGTSGGELFF TGCGCCAGCAGCCAAGAGGGCGGGACTAGTGGCGGGGAGCTGTTTTTT
TRBD1 NA TRBJ2-1 TRBV7-2 CASSLNRGPSDEQFF TGTGCCAGCAGCTTAAACAGGGGGCCGAGCGATGAGCAGTTCTTC
NA NA TRBJ2-3 TRBV7-8 CASRHGLFGPGDTQYF NA
TRBD2 NA TRBJ2-7 TRBV9 CASSAREVPYEQYF TGTGCCAGCAGCGCACGGGAGGTACCCTACGAGCAGTACTTC
NA NA TRBJ2-1 TRBV30 CAWSDPTEQFF TGTGCCTGGAGTGACCCAACCGAGCAGTTCTTC
NA NA TRBJ2-7 TRBV27 CASSLSTTYEQYF TGTGCCAGCAGTTTATCCACCACCTACGAGCAGTACTTC
NA NA TRBJ2-7 TRBV2 CATTLGRSSYEQYF TGTGCCACCACTCTGGGGAGGAGCTCCTACGAGCAGTACTTC
NA NA TRBJ2-1 TRBV4-3 CASSGSSYNEQFF TGCGCCAGCAGCGGGAGCTCCTACAATGAGCAGTTCTTC
TRBD2 NA TRBJ2-1 TRBV6-5 CASSYLLAGVTYEQFF TGTGCCAGCAGTTACCTTCTAGCGGGAGTTACTTATGAGCAGTTCTTC
TRBD1 NA TRBJ1-2 TRBV27 CASSPGQAHYGYTF TGTGCCAGCAGTCCCGGACAGGCTCACTATGGCTACACCTTC
NA NA TRBJ2-7 TRBV7-6 CASSLRGSASTYEQYF TGTGCCAGCAGCCTTAGAGGGTCGGCTAGCACCTACGAGCAGTACTTC
NA NA TRBJ2-7 TRBV6-5 CASSYSIGGEQYF TGTGCCAGCAGTTACTCGATAGGGGGCGAGCAGTACTTC
NA NA TRBJ2-3 TRBV30 CAWTAGSVSTDTQYF TGTGCCTGGACCGCGGGCAGCGTCTCCACAGATACGCAGTATTTT
NA NA TRBJ2-1 TRBV15 CATRTENYNEQFF TGTGCCACCAGGACAGAGAACTACAATGAGCAGTTCTTC
NA NA TRBJ2-2 TRBV7-9 CASSLVTNTGELFF TGTGCCAGCAGCTTAGTTACGAACACCGGGGAGCTGTTTTTT
NA NA TRBJ2-7 TRBV28 CASTEGRIDEQYF TGTGCCAGCACAGAAGGGAGGATCGACGAGCAGTACTTC
NA NA TRBJ1-3 TRBV21-1 CASSKEPSSGNTIYF TGTGCCAGCAGCAAGGAACCGAGCTCTGGAAACACCATATATTTT
TRBD2 NA TRBJ2-2 TRBV5-4 CASSRGLAGGGTGELFF TGTGCCAGCAGCCGAGGACTAGCGGGAGGGGGTACCGGGGAGCTGTTTTTT
NA NA TRBJ1-4 TRBV29-1 CSAWDYEKLFF TGCAGCGCCTGGGATTACGAAAAACTGTTTTTT
NA NA TRBJ2-7 TRBV11-2 CASSARPNPYEQYF TGTGCCAGCAGCGCCCGACCAAACCCCTACGAGCAGTACTTC
NA once TRBJ2-3 TRBV5-4 CASREGGDTQYF TGTGCCAGCAGAGAAGGGGGAGATACGCAGTATTTT
NA NA TRBJ2-2 TRBV9 CASSWPAGPNTGELFF TGTGCCAGCAGCTGGCCAGCGGGCCCCAACACCGGGGAGCTGTTTTTT
NA NA TRBJ2-6 TRBV5-1 CASRLRDSSTSGANVLTF TGCGCCAGCAGGCTACGGGACTCCAGTACCTCTGGGGCCAACGTCCTGACTTTC
TRBD2 NA TRBJ2-2 TRBV2 CASSVPGLVSGELFF TGTGCCAGCAGCGTCCCGGGACTAGTTTCCGGGGAGCTGTTTTTT
TRBD2 NA TRBJ2-2 TRBV6-1 CASSEGRWASGYPANTGELFF TGTGCCAGCAGTGAAGGAAGGTGGGCTAGCGGCTACCCAGCGAACACCGGGGAGCTGTTTTTT
TRBD1 NA TRBJ1-5 TRBV28 CASSDDRVSNQPQHF TGTGCCAGCAGCGACGACAGGGTTAGCAATCAGCCCCAGCATTTT
NA NA TRBJ2-7 TRBV27 CASSYGFSYEQYF TGTGCCAGCAGTTACGGGTTCTCCTACGAGCAGTACTTC
TRBD2 once TRBJ2-1 TRBV19 CASNPGTSGSSYNEQFF TGTGCCAGTAACCCCGGGACTAGCGGAAGCTCCTACAATGAGCAGTTCTTC
NA NA TRBJ2-7 TRBV7-8 CASSLLGLSYYEQYF TGTGCCAGCAGCTTATTGGGTTTATCCTACTACGAGCAGTACTTC
TRBD1 NA TRBJ1-3 TRBV11-2 CASSLRTGAGNTIYF TGTGCCAGCAGCTTGAGGACAGGGGCTGGAAACACCATATATTTT
NA NA TRBJ2-7 TRBV11-2 CASSTTSSYEQYF TGTGCCAGCAGCACGACTAGCTCCTACGAGCAGTACTTC
NA NA TRBJ1-5 TRBV19 CASSIVSGAYSNQPQHF TGTGCCAGTAGTATAGTTTCCGGGGCTTATAGCAATCAGCCCCAGCATTTT
NA once TRBJ2-3 TRBV7-9 CASSSTRFSTDTQYF TGTGCCAGCAGCTCGACTCGTTTCAGCACAGATACGCAGTATTTT
NA NA TRBJ1-1 TRBV27 CASRKGGTEAFF TGTGCCAGCAGAAAGGGTGGCACTGAAGCTTTCTTT